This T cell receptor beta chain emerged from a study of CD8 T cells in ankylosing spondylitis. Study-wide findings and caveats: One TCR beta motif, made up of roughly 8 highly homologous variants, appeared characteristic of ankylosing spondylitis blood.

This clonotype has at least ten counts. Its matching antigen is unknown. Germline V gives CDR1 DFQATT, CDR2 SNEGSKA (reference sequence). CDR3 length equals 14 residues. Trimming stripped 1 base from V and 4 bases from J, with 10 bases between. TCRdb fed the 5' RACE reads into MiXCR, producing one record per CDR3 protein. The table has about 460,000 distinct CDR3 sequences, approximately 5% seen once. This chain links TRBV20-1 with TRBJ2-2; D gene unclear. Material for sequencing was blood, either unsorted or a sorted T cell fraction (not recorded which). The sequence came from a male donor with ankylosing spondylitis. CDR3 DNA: TGCAGTGCTAGAGGGCTAGACATCACCGGGGAGCTGTTTTTT. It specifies CSARGLDITGELFF.